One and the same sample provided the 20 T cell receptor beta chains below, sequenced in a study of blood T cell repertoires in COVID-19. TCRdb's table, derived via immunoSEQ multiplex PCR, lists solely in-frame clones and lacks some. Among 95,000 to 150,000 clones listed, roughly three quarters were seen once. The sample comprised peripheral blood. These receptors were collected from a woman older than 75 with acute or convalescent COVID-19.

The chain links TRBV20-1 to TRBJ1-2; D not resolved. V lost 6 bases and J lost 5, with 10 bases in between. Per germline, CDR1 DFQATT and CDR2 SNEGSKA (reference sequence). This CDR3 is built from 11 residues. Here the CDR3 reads CSAMQRYGYTF. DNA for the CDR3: TGCAGTGCCATGCAACGGTATGGCTACACCTTC.

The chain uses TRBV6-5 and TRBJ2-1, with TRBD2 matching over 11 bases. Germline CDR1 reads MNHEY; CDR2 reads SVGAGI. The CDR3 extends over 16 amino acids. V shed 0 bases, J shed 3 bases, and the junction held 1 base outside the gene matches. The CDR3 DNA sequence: TGTGCCAGCAGTTACTCCGGGACTAGCGGCTACAATGAGCAGTTCTTC. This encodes CASSYSGTSGYNEQFF.

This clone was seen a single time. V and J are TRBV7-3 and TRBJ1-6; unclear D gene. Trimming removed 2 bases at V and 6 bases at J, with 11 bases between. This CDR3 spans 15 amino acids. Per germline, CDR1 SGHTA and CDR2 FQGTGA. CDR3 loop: CASSLEAEINSPLHF. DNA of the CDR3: TGTGCCAGCAGCTTAGAGGCAGAAATTAATTCACCCCTCCACTTT.

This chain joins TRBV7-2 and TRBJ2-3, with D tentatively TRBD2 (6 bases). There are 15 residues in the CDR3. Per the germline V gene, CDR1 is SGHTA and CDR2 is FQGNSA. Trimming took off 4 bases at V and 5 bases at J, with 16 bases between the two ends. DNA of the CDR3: TGTGCCAGCAGCTATCAGGTTAGGGGAGGAGATACGCAGTATTTT. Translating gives CASSYQVRGGDTQYF.

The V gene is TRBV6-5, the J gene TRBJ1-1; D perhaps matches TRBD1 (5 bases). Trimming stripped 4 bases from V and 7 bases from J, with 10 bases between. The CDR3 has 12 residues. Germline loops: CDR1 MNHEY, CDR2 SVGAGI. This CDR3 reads CASSLGVGEAFF. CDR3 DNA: TGTGCCAGCAGTTTAGGGGTTGGTGAAGCTTTCTTT.

CDR3 sequence: CASSYSTGWGGETQYF. The CDR3 nucleotides read TGTGCCAGCAGTTACTCGACAGGGTGGGGTGGAGAGACCCAGTACTTC. The chain is built from TRBV6-2 or TRBV6-3 and TRBJ2-5, with 7 nucleotides matching TRBD1. Germline lookup yields CDR1 MNHEY and CDR2 SVGEGT. Trimming at V came to 0 bases and at J to 4 bases, leaving 8 bases not matched to a gene. The CDR3 totals 16 residues.

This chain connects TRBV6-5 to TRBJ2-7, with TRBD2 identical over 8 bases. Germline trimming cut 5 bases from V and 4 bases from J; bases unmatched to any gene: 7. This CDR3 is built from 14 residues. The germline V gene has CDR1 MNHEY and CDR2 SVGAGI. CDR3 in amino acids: CASSKSAGVYEQYF. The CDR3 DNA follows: TGTGCCAGCAGTAAGTCAGCGGGAGTATACGAGCAGTACTTC.

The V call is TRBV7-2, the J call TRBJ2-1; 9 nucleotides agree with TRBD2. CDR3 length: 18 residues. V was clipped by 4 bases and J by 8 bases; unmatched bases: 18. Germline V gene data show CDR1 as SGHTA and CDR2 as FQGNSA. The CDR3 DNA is TGTGCCAGCAGCTCGACCGGGGGATCTAGCGGGATGATCTATGAGCAGTTCTTC. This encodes CASSSTGGSSGMIYEQFF.

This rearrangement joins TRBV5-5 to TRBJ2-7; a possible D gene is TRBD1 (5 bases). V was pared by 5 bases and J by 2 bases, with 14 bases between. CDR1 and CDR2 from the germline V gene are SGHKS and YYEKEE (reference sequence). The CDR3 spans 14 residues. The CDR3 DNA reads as TGTGCCAGCAGTGTTGGACAAGTGGCCTACGAGCAGTACTTC. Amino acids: CASSVGQVAYEQYF.

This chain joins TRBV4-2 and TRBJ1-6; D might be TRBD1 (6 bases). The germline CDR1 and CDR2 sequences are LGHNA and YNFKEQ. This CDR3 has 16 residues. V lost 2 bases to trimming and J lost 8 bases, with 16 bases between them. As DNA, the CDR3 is TGTGCCAGCAGCCAAAATACAGGGACCACGGATTCACCCCTCCACTTT. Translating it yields CASSQNTGTTDSPLHF.

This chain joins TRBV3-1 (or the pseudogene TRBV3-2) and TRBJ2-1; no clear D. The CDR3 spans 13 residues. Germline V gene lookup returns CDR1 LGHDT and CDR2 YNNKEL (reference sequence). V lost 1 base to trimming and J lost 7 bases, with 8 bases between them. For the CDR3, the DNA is TGTGCCAGCAGCCAAGCATCCAGGAATGAGCAGTTCTTC. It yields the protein CASSQASRNEQFF.

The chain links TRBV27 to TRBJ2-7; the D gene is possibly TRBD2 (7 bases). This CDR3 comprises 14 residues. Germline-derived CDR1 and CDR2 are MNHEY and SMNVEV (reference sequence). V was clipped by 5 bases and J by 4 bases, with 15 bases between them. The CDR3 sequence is CASSRGKGGYEQYF. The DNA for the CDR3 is TGTGCCAGCAGTCGCGGGAAGGGGGGGTACGAGCAGTACTTC.

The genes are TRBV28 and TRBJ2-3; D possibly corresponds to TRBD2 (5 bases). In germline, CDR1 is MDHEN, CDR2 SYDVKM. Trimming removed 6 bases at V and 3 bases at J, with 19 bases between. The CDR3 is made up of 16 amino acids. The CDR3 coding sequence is TGTGCCAGCAGACCAGGACTCGCGCGAGGGACAGATACGCAGTATTTT. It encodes CASRPGLARGTDTQYF.

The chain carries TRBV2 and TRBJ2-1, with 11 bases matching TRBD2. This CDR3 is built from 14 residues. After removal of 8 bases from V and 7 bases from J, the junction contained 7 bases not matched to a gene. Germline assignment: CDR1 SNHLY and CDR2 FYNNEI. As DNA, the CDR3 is TGTGCCAGCGCGGGACTAGCGGCCGTTAATGAGCAGTTCTTC. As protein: CASAGLAAVNEQFF.

The CDR3 region is CAWSQGALQETQYF. CDR3 bases: TGTGCCTGGAGTCAGGGGGCCCTCCAAGAGACCCAGTACTTC. V is TRBV30 and J is TRBJ2-5; 8 nucleotides align to TRBD1. The CDR3 spans 14 residues. The V gene's germline CDR1 is GTSNPN and CDR2 SVGIG (reference sequence). V lost 2 bases to trimming and J lost 1 base; unmatched junction nucleotides: 3.

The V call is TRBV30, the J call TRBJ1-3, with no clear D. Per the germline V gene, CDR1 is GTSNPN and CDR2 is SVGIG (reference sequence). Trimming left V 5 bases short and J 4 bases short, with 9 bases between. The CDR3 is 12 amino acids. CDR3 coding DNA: TGTGCCTGGGGGTCCGTCGGAAACACCATATATTTT. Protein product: CAWGSVGNTIYF. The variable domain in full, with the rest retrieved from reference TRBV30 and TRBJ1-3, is SQTIHQWPATLVQPVGSPLSLECTVEGTSNPNLYWYRQAAGRGLQLLFYSVGIGQISSEVPQNLSASRPQDRQFILSSKKLLLSDSGFYLCAWGSVGNTIYFGEGSWLTVV.

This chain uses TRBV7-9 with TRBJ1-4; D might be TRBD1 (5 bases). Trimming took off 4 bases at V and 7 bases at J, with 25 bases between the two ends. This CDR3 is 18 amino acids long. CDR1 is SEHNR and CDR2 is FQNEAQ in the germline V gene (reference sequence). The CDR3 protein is CASSWASGLLGVGEKLFF. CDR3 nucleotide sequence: TGTGCCAGCAGCTGGGCCAGCGGGCTTTTGGGGGTCGGTGAAAAACTGTTTTTT.

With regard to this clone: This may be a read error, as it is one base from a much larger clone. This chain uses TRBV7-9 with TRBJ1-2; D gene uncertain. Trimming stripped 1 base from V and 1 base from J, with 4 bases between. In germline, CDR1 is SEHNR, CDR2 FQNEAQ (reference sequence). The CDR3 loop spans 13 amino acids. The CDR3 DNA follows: TGTGCCAGCAGCTTAGACAGTAACTATGGCTACACCTTC. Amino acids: CASSLDSNYGYTF.

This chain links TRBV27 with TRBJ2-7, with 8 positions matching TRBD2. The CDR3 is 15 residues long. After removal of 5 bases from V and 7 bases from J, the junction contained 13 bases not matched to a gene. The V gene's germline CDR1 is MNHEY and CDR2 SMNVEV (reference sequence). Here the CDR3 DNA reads TGTGCCAGCAGTCCAACTAGCGGTTCTTGGCGTGAGCAGTACTTC. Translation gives CASSPTSGSWREQYF.

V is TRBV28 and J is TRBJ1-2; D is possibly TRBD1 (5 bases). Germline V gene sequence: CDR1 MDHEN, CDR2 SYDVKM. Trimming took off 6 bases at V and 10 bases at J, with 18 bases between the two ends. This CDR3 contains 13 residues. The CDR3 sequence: CASSYRGGTNYTF. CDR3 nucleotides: TGTGCCAGCAGCTACCGCGGGGGAACGAACTACACCTTC.